Following are 20 T cell receptor beta chains from one sample sequenced in a study of regulatory T cells in long-lasting Graves disease. CDR3 regions were amplified by Arm-PCR using iRepertoire HTBI primers to build TCR beta libraries. TCRdb recomputed calls from the multiplex PCR reads with MiXCR, one row per CDR3 protein. The sample yields about 220,000 distinct CDR3 sequences, roughly 19% seen once. The time point: newly diagnosed GD, antithyroid drugs for less than 3 months. The TCR library was prepared using RNA isolated from PBMCs. These sequences were also reported in another study, on T cells in Graves' hyperthyroidism and ophthalmopathy.

Source: peripheral blood mononuclear cells (PBMCs), taken at new diagnosis, from a patient treated with antithyroid drugs. The source is a woman aged 25-40 years with Graves disease.

This clonotype was seen many times. V gene TRBV12-3 or TRBV12-4 combines with J gene TRBJ1-5; unclear D gene. This CDR3 contains 17 residues. Trimming took off 3 bases at V and 0 bases at J, with 15 bases between the two ends. CDR3 sequence: CASSFFQIGHSNQPQHF. CDR3 nucleotides: TGTGCCAGCAGTTTCTTCCAAATCGGGCATAGCAATCAGCCCCAGCATTTT.

Of note for this clonotype: A much more abundant neighbour one base away suggests this may be a read error. Given the absence of the conserved phenylalanine or tryptophan at the CDR3 end, a read error is likely. This chain joins TRBV7-9 and TRBJ1-4; D unresolved. V dropped 2 bases and J dropped 7 bases, with 11 bases sitting between them. This CDR3 has 14 amino acids. CDR1 and CDR2 (germline): SEHNR, FQNEAQ (reference sequence). The CDR3 sequence: CASSLPGGSEKLFL. CDR3 nucleotides: TGTGCCAGCAGCTTACCGGGAGGAAGTGAAAAACTGTTTCTT.

This clonotype was counted ten times or more. The gene calls are TRBV6-1 and TRBJ1-1, with a tentative D call TRBD1 (5 bases). Trimming cost V 6 bases and J 10 bases, with 15 bases left between them. The CDR3 runs to 12 residues. CDR1 is MNHNS and CDR2 is SASEGT in the germline V gene. The CDR3 loop reads CASRELGGRAFF. The CDR3 bases are TGTGCCAGCAGAGAGCTGGGGGGGAGAGCTTTCTTT.

This clonotype appeared a few times. A read error may be the cause here, since a much bigger clone is one base away. V usage is TRBV3-1 and J usage is TRBJ1-2; D gene unclear. CDR1 is LGHDT, CDR2 YNNKEL, per germline (reference sequence). The CDR3 sequence is 15 residues long. CDR3 DNA: TGTGCCGGCAGCCGACAAAGTCTCCTCGGCTTTGGCTACACCTTC. Protein sequence: CAGSRQSLLGFGYTF. The full variable domain, completed using reference TRBV3-1 and TRBJ1-2, is DTAVSQTPKYLVTQMGNDKSIKCEQNLGHDTMYWYKQDSKKFLKIMFSYNNKELIINETVPNRFSPKSPDKAHLNLHINSLELGDSAVYFCAGSRQSLLGFGYTFGSGTRLTVV.

This clonotype appeared many times. Germline and junction disagree at one end, which may indicate a read error. The chain has TRBV5-1 and TRBJ1-5; D remains ambiguous. The CDR3 consists of 13 residues. The germline gives CDR1 SGHRS, CDR2 YFSETQ. DNA of the CDR3: TGTGCCAGCAGCTTGTCGGGAGGGCAGCCCCAGCATTTT. Translated, it gives CASSLSGGQPQHF.

This clonotype has only one observation. This may arise from a read error, as a much more abundant clone is one base away. The rearrangement joins TRBV4-1 to TRBJ2-2; 7 nucleotides agree with TRBD1. Losses at the gene ends were 5 bases for V and 0 bases for J; bases not matched to a gene: 3. The CDR3 has 15 residues. Germline V gene lookup returns CDR1 MGHRA and CDR2 YSYEKL. The CDR3 protein is CASSVGQANTGELFF. The CDR3 nucleotides are TGCGCCAGCAGCGTTGGACAGGCGAACACCGGGGAGCTGTTTTTT.

V gene TRBV13 combines with J gene TRBJ1-2, with 7 positions matching TRBD1. V lost 5 bases, J lost 8 bases, and 8 bases stayed unmatched. Looked up from germline, CDR1 is PRHDT and CDR2 is FYEKMQ (reference sequence). The CDR3 extends over 13 amino acids. CDR3 loop: CASSPNRGVGYTF. The DNA for the CDR3 is TGTGCCAGCAGCCCTAACAGGGGAGTCGGCTACACCTTC.

This clonotype turned up a few times. Since a much larger clone is just one base distant, this may be a read error. The chain recombines TRBV12-3 or TRBV12-4 with TRBJ1-4; D gene ambiguous. The V end was cut by 5 bases, the J end by 0 bases, with 7 bases between. CDR3 size: 14 residues. The CDR3 DNA follows: TGTGCCAGCAGTACAGCCCCAACTAATGAAAAACTGTTTTTT. It yields the protein CASSTAPTNEKLFF.

This clonotype was seen a handful of times. A clone one base away is much larger, so this may be a read error. The chain is built from TRBV12-5 and TRBJ1-1; TRBD1 is a possible D gene (6 bases). Trimming pared 6 bases from V and 6 bases from J, leaving 8 bases between. This CDR3 contains 11 residues. Germline CDR1 is LGHNT and CDR2 is FRNRAP. In DNA form, the CDR3 reads TGTGCTAGTGGCCCAGGGGCTGAAGCTTTCTTT. Its protein is CASGPGAEAFF. Based on the CDR3 plus reference TRBV12-5 and TRBJ1-1, the full variable domain is DARVTQTPRHKVTEMGQEVTMRCQPILGHNTVFWYRQTMMQGLELLAYFRNRAPLDDSGMPKDRFSAEMPDATLATLKIQPSEPRDSAVYFCASGPGAEAFFGQGTRLTVV.

Worth noting for this clonotype: A much bigger clone sits one base away, suggesting this may be a read error. V is TRBV19 and J is TRBJ1-5, with D possibly TRBD1 on 6 matching bases. The CDR3 sequence is 13 residues long. V was clipped by 7 bases and J by 5 bases, with 12 bases between them. CDR1 LNHDA and CDR2 SQIVND come from the germline V gene (reference sequence). CDR3 sequence reads: CASTASGDQPQHF. CDR3 bases: TGTGCCAGTACCGCGTCAGGGGATCAGCCCCAGCATTTT.

At least ten counts were recorded for this clonotype. This sequence joins TRBV10-3 and TRBJ1-2; perhaps TRBD1 as D (6 bases). This CDR3 contains 13 residues. The V end was cut by 0 bases, the J end by 8 bases, with 10 bases between. Germline CDR1 and CDR2: ENHRY and SYGVKD. The CDR3 bases are TGTGCCATCAGTGAGTCTGGGGGCGCGGGCTACACCTTC. This sequence encodes CAISESGGAGYTF.

This clonotype was counted at least ten times. The chain couples TRBV3-1 to TRBJ1-1; no reliable D call. In germline, CDR1 is LGHDT, CDR2 YNNKEL (reference sequence). This CDR3 spans 13 amino acids. Trimming took off 4 bases at V and 3 bases at J, with 9 bases between the two ends. CDR3 DNA sequence: TGTGCCAGCAGCCTCAAATGGGACACTGAAGCTTTCTTT. Translated, it gives CASSLKWDTEAFF.

This clonotype was counted many times. V usage is TRBV4-1 and J usage is TRBJ2-5; D is unclear. V lost 0 bases and J lost 2, with 16 bases in between. The germline gives CDR1 MGHRA, CDR2 YSYEKL. The CDR3 has 17 amino acids. CDR3 nucleotide sequence: TGCGCCAGCAGCCAAGATCTCCAGCAGGATCCACAAGAGACCCAGTACTTC. Protein product: CASSQDLQQDPQETQYF.

This clonotype was counted ten times or more. V gene TRBV20-1 combines with J gene TRBJ2-1; D call uncertain. Germline-derived CDR1 and CDR2 are DFQATT and SNEGSKA (reference sequence). The CDR3 covers 15 residues. Trimming took off 6 bases at V and 5 bases at J, with 20 bases between the two ends. For the CDR3, the DNA is TGCAGTGCGTCATCTTGGGAACCAACACACAATGAGCAGTTCTTC. It is translated as CSASSWEPTHNEQFF.

This clonotype was seen just once. This sequence joins TRBV11-2 and TRBJ2-3; unclear D gene. Deletions cut 0 bases from V and 3 bases from J, with 13 bases between. The CDR3 length is 16 residues. Germline CDR1 is SGHAT and CDR2 is FQNNGV. The CDR3, as DNA: TGTGCCAGCAGCTTAGAACTATCATCCTGGACAGATACGCAGTATTTT. Amino acid sequence: CASSLELSSWTDTQYF.

On this clonotype: A much larger clone differs from this one at a single base, so this may be a read error. This sequence joins TRBV11-3 and TRBJ2-7, with 7 bases aligning to TRBD1. Germline CDR1 SGHNT, CDR2 YENEEA. The CDR3 spans 14 residues. CDR3 protein: CASRGQPSSFEQYF. In nucleotides, the CDR3 is TGTGCCAGCAGGGGACAGCCGAGCTCCTTCGAGCAGTACTTC. Together with reference TRBV11-3 and TRBJ2-7, the CDR3 gives the full variable domain: EAGVVQSPRYKIIEKKQPVAFWCNPISGHNTLYWYLQNLGQGPELLIRYENEEAVDDSQLPKDRFSAERLKGVDSTLKIQPAELGDSAVYLCASRGQPSSFEQYFGPGTRLTVT.

This clonotype was counted a few times. The chain joins TRBV7-2 to TRBJ1-3, with 8 bases identical to TRBD1. This CDR3 comprises 16 residues. Germline V gene data show CDR1 as SGHTA and CDR2 as FQGNSA. Unmatched junction bases numbered 6, after V lost 5 bases and J lost 0 bases. The CDR3 DNA sequence: TGTGCCAGCAGCCCCTGGGACAGGAGCTCTGGAAACACCATATATTTT. This gives the protein CASSPWDRSSGNTIYF.

This clonotype was seen many times. This chain connects TRBV19 to TRBJ2-5; 9 bases are a match to TRBD1. Looked up from germline, CDR1 is LNHDA and CDR2 is SQIVND (reference sequence). With 5 bases clipped from V and 5 bases from J, the junction kept 9 bases outside the gene matches. This CDR3 region has 15 residues. The CDR3 DNA is TGTGCCAGTAGTCTTACCGGGACAGGGACGGAGACCCAGTACTTC. It yields the protein CASSLTGTGTETQYF.

Ten or more counts support this clonotype. The gene calls are TRBV28 and TRBJ2-7, with D uncertain. Trimming left V 6 bases short and J 1 base short, with 13 bases between. The CDR3 is 14 residues long. From germline, CDR1 is MDHEN and CDR2 SYDVKM. The CDR3 loop is CASRPNDMSYEQYF. DNA for the CDR3: TGTGCCAGCAGACCTAACGACATGTCCTACGAGCAGTACTTC.

This clonotype was observed many times. The genes are TRBV3-1 and TRBJ2-7; D is perhaps TRBD2 (6 bases). CDR3 length equals 15 residues. Trimming removed 1 base at V and 2 bases at J, with 12 bases between. CDR1 and CDR2 from the germline V gene are LGHDT and YNNKEL (reference sequence). The CDR3 DNA follows: TGTGCCAGCAGCCAAGGGTTAGCGGCTACCTACGAGCAGTACTTC. This codes for CASSQGLAATYEQYF.